Shown below are 9 T cell receptor beta chains from a single sample sequenced in a study of T cells in tuberculosis. Libraries were prepared by immunoSEQ multiplex PCR; TCRdb keeps only in-frame clonotypes and omits some of them. This sample has some 25,000 clones, with roughly 95% found just once. Source material: PBMCs. Receptors originate from a donor between 10 and 35 years old with latent tuberculosis or without tuberculosis infection.

V gene TRBV27 combines with J gene TRBJ1-3; TRBD1 might be the D (5 bases). Trimming left V 3 bases short and J 2 bases short, with 11 bases between. Per the germline V gene, CDR1 is MNHEY and CDR2 is SMNVEV (reference sequence). The CDR3 has 15 amino acids. The CDR3 region is CASSFGGGAGNTIYF. In DNA form, the CDR3 reads TGTGCCAGCAGTTTCGGGGGAGGGGCTGGAAACACCATATATTTT.

The rearrangement uses TRBV6-1 and TRBJ2-7; tentative D call: TRBD2 (7 bases). The germline V and J ends were trimmed by 2 bases and 3 bases, with 11 bases remaining between them. Germline CDR1 is MNHNS and CDR2 is SASEGT. The CDR3 loop spans 14 amino acids. The CDR3 is CASSETRGGYEQYF. Here the CDR3 DNA reads TGTGCCAGCAGTGAAACGAGGGGGGGCTACGAGCAGTACTTC.

The J gene is TRBJ2-2, the V gene TRBV6-6; D not certain. The V end was cut by 1 base, the J end by 0 bases, with 6 bases between. The CDR3 sequence is 15 residues long. Germline CDR1 and CDR2: MNHNY and SVGAGI (reference sequence). The CDR3, as DNA: TGTGCCAGCAGTTACTACAAAACGAACACCGGGGAGCTGTTTTTT. Amino acid sequence: CASSYYKTNTGELFF.

The V gene is TRBV12-5, the J gene TRBJ1-1; D gene uncertain. V gave up 0 bases and J gave up 1 base, with 12 bases separating them. The CDR3 loop spans 16 amino acids. Germline CDR1 LGHNT, CDR2 FRNRAP. The CDR3 sequence is CASGLVILGRNTEAFF. CDR3 bases: TGTGCTAGTGGTTTGGTGATTCTGGGGAGGAACACTGAAGCTTTCTTT. Combining the CDR3 with reference TRBV12-5 and TRBJ1-1 gives the whole variable domain DARVTQTPRHKVTEMGQEVTMRCQPILGHNTVFWYRQTMMQGLELLAYFRNRAPLDDSGMPKDRFSAEMPDATLATLKIQPSEPRDSAVYFCASGLVILGRNTEAFFGQGTRLTVV.

The V call is TRBV7-8, the J call TRBJ2-6, with 7 bases fitting TRBD1. The germline V gene encodes CDR1 SGHVS and CDR2 FQNEAQ. The CDR3 is made up of 16 amino acids. V shed 5 bases, J shed 0 bases, and the junction held 4 bases outside the gene matches. CDR3 in amino acids: CASSRDRDSGANVLTF. The CDR3 region has the DNA TGTGCCAGCAGCAGAGACAGGGACTCTGGGGCCAACGTCCTGACTTTC.

The chain couples TRBV19 to TRBJ1-5; 7 bases line up with TRBD1. In germline, CDR1 is LNHDA, CDR2 SQIVND (reference sequence). V was clipped by 0 bases and J by 4 bases; unmatched bases: 6. The CDR3 runs to 16 residues. CDR3 nucleotide sequence: TGTGCCAGTAGTATAGAGCGAGGACAGGTAAATCAGCCCCAGCATTTT. Protein product: CASSIERGQVNQPQHF.

V gene TRBV30 combines with J gene TRBJ1-1, with D tentatively TRBD1 (5 bases). V shed 2 bases and J shed 6 bases, with 19 bases lying between them. The germline V gene has CDR1 GTSNPN and CDR2 SVGIG (reference sequence). The CDR3 runs to 15 residues. The DNA for the CDR3 is TGTGCCTGGAGTAGGAGGGGCGCGGGAATGGCTGAAGCTTTCTTT. This codes for CAWSRRGAGMAEAFF.

As for this clone: The junction and the germline gene differ at one end; a read error may be behind it. This sequence joins TRBV6-1 and TRBJ1-1; 9 positions match TRBD1. Germline CDR1 is MNHNS and CDR2 is SASEGT. The CDR3 is made up of 15 amino acids. CDR3 DNA sequence: TGTGCCAGCAGGGAAGACAGGGGGTGGGCCACTGAAGCTTTCTTT. This encodes CASREDRGWATEAFF.

This sequence joins TRBV9 and TRBJ2-3; TRBD2 matches 9 bases. With V trimmed by 4 bases and J by 2 bases, 8 bases remained unmatched. Germline V gene lookup returns CDR1 SGDLS and CDR2 YYNGEE. The CDR3 has 16 residues. The CDR3 DNA sequence: TGTGCCAGCAGCCCCTTCAGCGGGGGGCCCACAGATACGCAGTATTTT. It translates to CASSPFSGGPTDTQYF.